A single T cell receptor (beta chain) is shown here with its context. Its antigen is as yet unknown. The authors extracted RNA and reverse transcribed it into cDNA as the sequencing template. Libraries were prepared by immunoSEQ multiplex PCR; TCRdb keeps only in-frame clonotypes and omits some of them. The sample comprises roughly 92,000 clones, about two thirds of which are singletons, and 17% rests with the top ten. The record originates from a study of CD8+ T cells in alopecia areata. About the research overall: Patients in the treated group were given tofacitinib by mouth, 5 to 10 mg twice a day. Study-wide results and caveats: Tofacitinib produced a significant decrease in scalp clonality and in expanded CD8+ clones among the top 100.

Deletions cut 11 bases from V and 1 base from J, with 11 bases between. CDR3 length: 12 amino acids. CDR1 SNHLY and CDR2 FYNNEI come from the germline V gene. Indicated treatment: oral pan-JAK inhibitor, 5-10 mg twice daily. The sequence came from a human donor with alopecia areata. This chain links TRBV2 with TRBJ1-1, with D possibly being TRBD1 (5 bases). Sequenced material: CD8+ T cells sorted from blood, taken at approximately week 42, from a patient treated with tofacitinib. The CDR3 region is CAGRDENTEAFF. The CDR3 DNA is TGTGCCGGGAGGGACGAGAACACTGAAGCTTTCTTT.